One sample yielded the 27 T cell receptor beta chains listed below, sequenced in a study of blood T cell repertoires in COVID-19. The table came from immunoSEQ multiplex PCR; TCRdb's copy has only in-frame clones and leaves some out. The data show 250,000 to 300,000 clones, around four fifths seen once. Sequenced sample: peripheral blood. These receptor sequences come from a man in his 60s who had recovered from COVID-19.

The rearrangement links TRBV27 to TRBJ2-5; TRBD1 agrees at 9 bases. This CDR3 has 13 residues. The junction had 0 bases not matched to a gene; V was cut back by 4 bases and J by 3 bases. CDR1 and CDR2 from the germline V gene are MNHEY and SMNVEV (reference sequence). CDR3: CASSWDREETQYF. Written as DNA, the CDR3 is TGTGCCAGCAGTTGGGACAGGGAAGAGACCCAGTACTTC.

The gene calls are TRBV19 and TRBJ2-7, with TRBD1 matching 8 bases. The trim removed 5 bases at V and 6 bases at J, leaving 9 bases unmatched. This CDR3 spans 14 amino acids. Germline V lookup: CDR1 LNHDA, CDR2 SQIVND (reference sequence). Here the CDR3 reads CASSRQGLPGEQYF. The CDR3 nucleotides read TGTGCCAGTAGTCGACAGGGGCTTCCGGGCGAGCAGTACTTC.

V usage is TRBV5-1 and J usage is TRBJ2-1; TRBD2 aligns across 16 bases. Germline loops: CDR1 SGHRS, CDR2 YFSETQ. CDR3 length: 17 amino acids. Unmatched junction bases numbered 2, after V lost 4 bases and J lost 1 base. In DNA, the CDR3 is TGCGCCAGCAGCCCGGGACTAGCGGGGGGGTCCTACAATGAGCAGTTCTTC. Protein product: CASSPGLAGGSYNEQFF.

This chain links TRBV27 with TRBJ2-2, with TRBD1 matching over 8 bases. Germline loops: CDR1 MNHEY, CDR2 SMNVEV (reference sequence). V dropped 2 bases and J dropped 1; count of bases not matched to a gene: 6. The CDR3 contains 17 residues. The CDR3 protein is CASSLRRTGRNTGELFF. The CDR3 nucleotides are TGTGCCAGCAGTTTACGTAGGACAGGGAGGAACACCGGGGAGCTGTTTTTT.

The V gene is TRBV2, the J gene TRBJ2-5, with a possible D match to TRBD2 (6 bases). Trimming left V 8 bases short and J 0 bases short, with 10 bases between. The germline V gene encodes CDR1 SNHLY and CDR2 FYNNEI. The length of the CDR3 is 13 residues. The CDR3 DNA follows: TGTGCCAGCTGGGGGGACTACCAAGAGACCCAGTACTTC. This encodes CASWGDYQETQYF.

The J gene is TRBJ1-1, the V gene TRBV5-4; 11 positions match TRBD1. V dropped 4 bases and J dropped 11; count of bases not matched to a gene: 7. The CDR3 is made up of 13 amino acids. Germline assignment: CDR1 SGHNT and CDR2 YYREEE (reference sequence). CDR3 in amino acids: CASSGQGADWAFF. In DNA form, the CDR3 reads TGTGCCAGCAGCGGACAGGGGGCGGACTGGGCTTTCTTT.

V and J are TRBV28 and TRBJ2-7; 7 bases map to TRBD2. J was trimmed by 4 bases and V by 6 bases; bases with no gene match: 6. Per the germline V gene, CDR1 is MDHEN and CDR2 is SYDVKM. This CDR3 spans 13 amino acids. As DNA, the CDR3 is TGTGCCAGCAGGGGGCAGGGAGGGTACGAGCAGTACTTC. Translation: CASRGQGGYEQYF.

V and J are TRBV28 and TRBJ2-3, with D perhaps matching TRBD1 (6 bases). CDR3 length: 13 residues. Germline V CDR1 and CDR2: MDHEN, SYDVKM. The ends were cut back, 5 bases at V and 3 bases at J, with 9 bases in the middle. CDR3 sequence: CASSPGQTDTQYF. The CDR3, as DNA: TGTGCCAGCAGTCCTGGACAGACAGATACGCAGTATTTT.

Comment on this clone: Sequence at one end of the junction differs from germline and may be a read error. CDR3 bases: TGTGCCAGTAGGGGGGAGACAGGGAACGCTGAAGCTTTCTTT. Its translation: CASRGETGNAEAFF. V usage is TRBV19 and J usage is TRBJ1-1, with TRBD1 matching 7 bases. The germline V gene encodes CDR1 LNHDA and CDR2 SQIVND (reference sequence). This CDR3 region has 14 residues. Complete variable domain (other parts from reference TRBV19 and TRBJ1-1): DGGITQSPKYLFRKEGQNVTLSCEQNLNHDAMYWYRQDPGQGLRLIYYSQIVNDFQKGDIAEGYSVSREKKESFPLTVTSAQKNPTAFYLCASRGETGNAEAFFGQGTRLTVV.

The chain carries TRBV9 and TRBJ2-3; TRBD1 might be the D (6 bases). This CDR3 comprises 14 residues. In germline, CDR1 is SGDLS, CDR2 YYNGEE. Trimming removed 2 bases from V and 4 bases from J, with 11 bases in between. Written as DNA, the CDR3 is TGTGCCAGCAGCGTTTCGACAGGTCCAGATACGCAGTATTTT. It is translated as CASSVSTGPDTQYF.

The V and J genes are TRBV7-3 and TRBJ2-2; D not resolved. Trimming shortened V by 2 bases and J by 3 bases, and 4 bases separated the two germline ends. Germline V gene lookup returns CDR1 SGHTA and CDR2 FQGTGA. The CDR3 runs to 13 residues. CDR3 nucleotides: TGTGCCAGCAGCTTAGTATACACCGGGGAGCTGTTTTTT. Amino acid sequence: CASSLVYTGELFF.

The V gene is TRBV28, the J gene TRBJ2-4; TRBD2 agrees at 8 bases. Germline assignment: CDR1 MDHEN and CDR2 SYDVKM. The V gene end was trimmed by 5 bases and the J gene end by 1 base; junction bases not matched to a gene: 7. This CDR3 spans 16 amino acids. DNA for the CDR3: TGTGCCAGCAGTCCCGGGGGGGCCCTGGCCAAAAACATTCAGTACTTC. Its protein product is CASSPGGALAKNIQYF.

This clone has just a few counts. The gene calls are TRBV6-5 and TRBJ2-7; TRBD1 might be the D (5 bases). Between the trimmed V and J ends, which lost 6 bases and 3 bases, there was a span of 15 bases. Germline values: CDR1 MNHEY, CDR2 SVGAGI. The CDR3 is 14 amino acids. The CDR3 sequence: CASRMTELSYEQYF. In DNA form, the CDR3 reads TGTGCCAGCAGAATGACAGAACTAAGCTACGAGCAGTACTTC.

This clone was counted once. This chain joins TRBV6-1 and TRBJ1-2, with D perhaps TRBD1 (5 bases). Germline CDR1 and CDR2: MNHNS and SASEGT. V lost 1 base to trimming and J lost 3 bases, with 6 bases between them. There are 13 residues in the CDR3. The CDR3 nucleotides are TGTGCCAGCAGTGAAGGGGACTACTATGGCTACACCTTC. It translates to CASSEGDYYGYTF.

The sample holds one count of this clone. The chain employs TRBV2 and TRBJ2-1, with 7 positions matching TRBD2. The CDR3 has 16 residues. V lost 7 bases and J lost 0; bases outside the gene matches: 9. Germline CDR1 reads SNHLY; CDR2 reads FYNNEI. Written as DNA, the CDR3 is TGTGCCAGCAACCCGAGAGCGGGGAGCTCCTACAATGAGCAGTTCTTC. Translating gives CASNPRAGSSYNEQFF. Drawing the rest from reference TRBV2 and TRBJ2-1, the complete variable domain is EPEVTQTPSHQVTQMGQEVILRCVPISNHLYFYWYRQILGQKVEFLVSFYNNEISEKSEIFDDQFSVERPDGSNFTLKIRSTKLEDSAMYFCASNPRAGSSYNEQFFGPGTRLTVL.

This clone occurred once. The chain recombines TRBV4-1 with TRBJ2-3; 16 bases match TRBD2. This CDR3 comprises 17 residues. J gave up 4 bases and V 4 bases, and 5 bases lay outside the gene matches. The V gene's germline CDR1 is MGHRA and CDR2 YSYEKL. The CDR3 coding sequence is TGCGCCAGCAGCCGAGACGGGACTAGCGGGGGGGCAGATACGCAGTATTTT. This translates into CASSRDGTSGGADTQYF.

This sequence joins TRBV6-5 and TRBJ2-7, with 11 bases aligning to TRBD2. In germline, CDR1 is MNHEY, CDR2 SVGAGI. Trimming at V came to 8 bases and at J to 6 bases, leaving 12 bases not matched to a gene. This CDR3 has 15 amino acids. CDR3 sequence (DNA): TGTGCCAGCCTCGGCCTAGCGGGAGGCCGGGGCGAGCAGTACTTC. Amino acid sequence: CASLGLAGGRGEQYF.

The CDR3 nucleotides read TGTGCCAGCAGTACGGGACTAGCCGTTTACAATGAGCAGTTCTTC. Translated, it gives CASSTGLAVYNEQFF. This chain links TRBV6-5 with TRBJ2-1; 9 nucleotides agree with TRBD2. V lost 5 bases and J lost 4; bases outside the gene matches: 6. The V gene's germline CDR1 is MNHEY and CDR2 SVGAGI. There are 15 residues in the CDR3.

This clone is a singleton in its sample. The chain combines TRBV28 with TRBJ2-7; 11 bases map to TRBD2. The CDR3 consists of 15 residues. V was pared by 4 bases and J by 3 bases, with 5 bases of the junction left unmatched. Germline V gives CDR1 MDHEN, CDR2 SYDVKM. CDR3 amino acids: CASSSSSGGRYEQYF. CDR3 sequence (DNA): TGTGCCAGCAGTTCGTCTAGCGGGGGGCGCTACGAGCAGTACTTC.

The chain couples TRBV24-1 to TRBJ2-1, with TRBD2 matching 14 bases. CDR1 is KGHDR, CDR2 SFDVKD, per germline. Losses at the gene ends were 4 bases for V and 1 base for J; bases not matched to a gene: 8. The CDR3 is 19 residues long. The CDR3 sequence is CATSDLTSGGAGSYNEQFF. The CDR3 DNA sequence: TGTGCCACCAGTGACCTGACTAGCGGGGGGGCAGGGTCCTACAATGAGCAGTTCTTC.

This clone appeared once. This chain links TRBV19 with TRBJ2-6; 15 positions agree with TRBD2. The CDR3 spans 17 residues. Germline-derived CDR1 and CDR2 are LNHDA and SQIVND (reference sequence). The trim removed 5 bases at V and 2 bases at J, leaving 1 base unmatched. The CDR3 sequence is CASSRTSGGAGANVLTF. The CDR3 DNA reads as TGTGCCAGTAGTCGGACTAGCGGGGGGGCTGGGGCCAACGTCCTGACTTTC.

The gene calls are TRBV5-4 and TRBJ2-5; 9 nucleotides agree with TRBD2. Trimming took 1 base from V and 2 from J; bases not matched to a gene: 6. The CDR3 has 16 residues. The germline V gene has CDR1 SGHNT and CDR2 YYREEE (reference sequence). This CDR3 reads CASSLLTSGYQETQYF. CDR3 nucleotide sequence: TGTGCCAGCAGCTTGTTAACTAGCGGGTATCAAGAGACCCAGTACTTC.

The count of this clone is one. The V call is TRBV6-5, the J call TRBJ1-2, with no clear D. Trimming pared 7 bases from V and 7 bases from J, leaving 22 bases between. This CDR3 contains 15 residues. CDR1 MNHEY and CDR2 SVGAGI come from the germline V gene. CDR3 nucleotide sequence: TGTGCCAGCACCAGTCAATTTGCGGGGTCCTCTGGCTACACCTTC. The encoded protein is CASTSQFAGSSGYTF.

This chain connects TRBV11-2 to TRBJ2-2, with 7 bases that match TRBD2. This CDR3 region has 15 residues. The germline CDR1 and CDR2 sequences are SGHAT and FQNNGV. The V segment lost 2 bases and the J segment 5 bases; nucleotides outside the gene matches: 5. DNA of the CDR3: TGTGCCAGCAGCTTAAGGCGGGAGAGTACCGGGGAGCTGTTTTTT. This sequence encodes CASSLRRESTGELFF.

The V and J genes are TRBV7-8 and TRBJ2-7; D might be TRBD1 (6 bases). Germline loops: CDR1 SGHVS, CDR2 FQNEAQ. The CDR3 is 14 amino acids. V lost 0 bases, J lost 5 bases, and 11 bases lay in between. The CDR3 protein is CASSLAWGQNEQYF. DNA for the CDR3: TGTGCCAGCAGCTTAGCGTGGGGGCAAAACGAGCAGTACTTC.

As for this clone: The junction does not match germline at one end; this may be a read error. The chain carries TRBV6-5 and TRBJ2-7; D is perhaps TRBD2 (5 bases). The CDR3 totals 15 residues. The germline V gene has CDR1 MNHEY and CDR2 SVGAGI. The CDR3 loop is CASSDSGMSSYEQYF. In nucleotides, the CDR3 is TGTGCCAGCAGTGACTCCGGGATGAGCTCCTACGAGCAGTACTTC.

The chain couples TRBV5-1 to TRBJ2-3, with D unresolved. V lost 0 bases and J 5 bases, leaving 10 bases between the germline ends. CDR3 length equals 14 residues. Germline V gene sequence: CDR1 SGHRS, CDR2 YFSETQ. As DNA, the CDR3 is TGCGCCAGCAGCTTGGAGAGAGGCGGAGATACGCAGTATTTT. Protein sequence: CASSLERGGDTQYF. The full variable domain, with the rest looked up from reference TRBV5-1 and TRBJ2-3, is KAGVTQTPRYLIKTRGQQVTLSCSPISGHRSVSWYQQTPGQGLQFLFEYFSETQRNKGNFPGRFSGRQFSNSRSEMNVSTLELGDSALYLCASSLERGGDTQYFGPGTRLTVL.